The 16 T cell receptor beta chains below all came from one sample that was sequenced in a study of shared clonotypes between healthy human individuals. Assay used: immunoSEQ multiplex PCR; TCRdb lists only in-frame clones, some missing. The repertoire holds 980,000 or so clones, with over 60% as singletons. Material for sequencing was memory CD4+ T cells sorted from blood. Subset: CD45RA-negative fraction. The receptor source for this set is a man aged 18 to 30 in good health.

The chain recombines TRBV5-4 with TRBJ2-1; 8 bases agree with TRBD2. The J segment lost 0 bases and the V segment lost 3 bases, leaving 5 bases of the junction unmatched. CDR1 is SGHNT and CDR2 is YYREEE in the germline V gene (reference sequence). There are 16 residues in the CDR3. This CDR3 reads CASSSTSASSYNEQFF. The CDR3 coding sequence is TGTGCCAGCAGCTCGACTAGCGCCAGCTCCTACAATGAGCAGTTCTTC.

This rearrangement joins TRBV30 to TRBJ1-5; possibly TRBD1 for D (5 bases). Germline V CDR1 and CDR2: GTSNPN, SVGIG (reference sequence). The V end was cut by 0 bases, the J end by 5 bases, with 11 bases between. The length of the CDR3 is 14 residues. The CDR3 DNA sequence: TGTGCCTGGAGTGTAATAACAGGAGATCAGCCCCAGCATTTT. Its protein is CAWSVITGDQPQHF.

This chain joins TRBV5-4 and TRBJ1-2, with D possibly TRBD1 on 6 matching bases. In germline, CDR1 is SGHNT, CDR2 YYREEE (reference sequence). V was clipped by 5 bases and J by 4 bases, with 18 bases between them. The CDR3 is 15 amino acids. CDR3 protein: CASSLLTGGPYGYTF. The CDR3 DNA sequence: TGTGCCAGCAGTTTACTGACGGGGGGGCCCTATGGCTACACCTTC.

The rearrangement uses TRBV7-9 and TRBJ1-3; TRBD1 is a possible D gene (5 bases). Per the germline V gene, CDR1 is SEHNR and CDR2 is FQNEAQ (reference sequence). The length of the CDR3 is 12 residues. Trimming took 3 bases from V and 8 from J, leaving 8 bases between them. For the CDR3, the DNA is TGTGCCAGCAGCTTTGTGGGGGACACCATATATTTT. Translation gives CASSFVGDTIYF. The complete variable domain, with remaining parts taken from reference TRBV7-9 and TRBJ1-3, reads DTGVSQNPRHKITKRGQNVTFRCDPISEHNRLYWYRQTLGQGPEFLTYFQNEAQLEKSRLLSDRFSAERPKGSFSTLEIQRTEQGDSAMYLCASSFVGDTIYFGEGSWLTVV.

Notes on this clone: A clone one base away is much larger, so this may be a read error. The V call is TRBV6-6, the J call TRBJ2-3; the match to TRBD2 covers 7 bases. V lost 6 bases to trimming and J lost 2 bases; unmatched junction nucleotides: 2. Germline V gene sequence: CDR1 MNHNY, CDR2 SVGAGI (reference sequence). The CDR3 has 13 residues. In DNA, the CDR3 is TGTGCCAGCAGGCGGGACTACACAGATACGCAGTATTTT. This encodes CASRRDYTDTQYF.

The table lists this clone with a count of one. The CDR3 loop reads CASSPITGGNEQFF. CDR3 bases: TGTGCCAGCTCACCCATCACAGGCGGCAATGAGCAGTTCTTC. The V and J genes are TRBV18 and TRBJ2-1; perhaps TRBD1 as D (5 bases). The germline V gene encodes CDR1 KGHSH and CDR2 LQKENI. V was trimmed by 3 bases and J by 6 bases, leaving 12 bases between them. The CDR3 totals 14 residues.

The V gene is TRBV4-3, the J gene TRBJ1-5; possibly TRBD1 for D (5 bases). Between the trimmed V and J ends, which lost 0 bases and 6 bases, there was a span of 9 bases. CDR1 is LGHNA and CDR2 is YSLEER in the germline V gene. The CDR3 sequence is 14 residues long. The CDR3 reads CASSQDSRVQPQHF. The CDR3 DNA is TGCGCCAGCAGCCAAGATAGCAGGGTTCAGCCCCAGCATTTT.

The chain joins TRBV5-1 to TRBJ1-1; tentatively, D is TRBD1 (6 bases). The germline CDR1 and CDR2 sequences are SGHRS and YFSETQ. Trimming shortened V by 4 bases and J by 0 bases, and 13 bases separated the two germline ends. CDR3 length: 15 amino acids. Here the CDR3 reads CASSPPDRLNTEAFF. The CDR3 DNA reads TGCGCCAGCAGCCCCCCGGACAGATTGAACACTGAAGCTTTCTTT. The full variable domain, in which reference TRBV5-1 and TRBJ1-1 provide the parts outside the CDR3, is KAGVTQTPRYLIKTRGQQVTLSCSPISGHRSVSWYQQTPGQGLQFLFEYFSETQRNKGNFPGRFSGRQFSNSRSEMNVSTLELGDSALYLCASSPPDRLNTEAFFGQGTRLTVV.

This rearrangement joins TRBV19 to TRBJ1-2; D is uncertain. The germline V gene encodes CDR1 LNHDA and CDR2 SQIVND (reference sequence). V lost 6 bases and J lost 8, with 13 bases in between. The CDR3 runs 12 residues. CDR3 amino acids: CASRSQLFGYTF. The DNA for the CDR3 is TGTGCCAGTAGGTCGCAATTGTTCGGCTACACCTTC.

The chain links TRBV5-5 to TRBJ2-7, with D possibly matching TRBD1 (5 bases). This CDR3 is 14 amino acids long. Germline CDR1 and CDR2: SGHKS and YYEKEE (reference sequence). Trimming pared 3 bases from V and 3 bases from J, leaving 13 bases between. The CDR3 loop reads CASSSTAKYYEQYF. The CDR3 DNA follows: TGTGCCAGCAGCTCGACAGCTAAATACTACGAGCAGTACTTC.

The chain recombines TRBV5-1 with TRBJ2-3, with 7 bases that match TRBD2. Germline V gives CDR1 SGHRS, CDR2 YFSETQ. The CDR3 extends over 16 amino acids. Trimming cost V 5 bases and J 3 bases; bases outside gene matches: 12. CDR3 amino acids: CASRFLGLEETDTQYF. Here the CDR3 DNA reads TGCGCCAGCAGGTTCCTTGGACTAGAGGAAACAGATACGCAGTATTTT.

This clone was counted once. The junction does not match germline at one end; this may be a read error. The CDR3 bases are TGTGCCAGCAGGGAAGGGGGGGGACAGCCCCAGCATTTT. It is translated as CASREGGGQPQHF. This chain joins TRBV6-1 and TRBJ1-5; D is perhaps TRBD1 (6 bases). The CDR3 has 13 residues. The germline CDR1 and CDR2 sequences are MNHNS and SASEGT.

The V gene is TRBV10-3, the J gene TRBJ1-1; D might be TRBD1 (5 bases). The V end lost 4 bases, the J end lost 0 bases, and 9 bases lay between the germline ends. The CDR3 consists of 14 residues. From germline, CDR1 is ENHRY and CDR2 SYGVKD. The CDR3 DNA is TGTGCCATCAGTGTGGGGGTTGTGAACACTGAAGCTTTCTTT. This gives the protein CAISVGVVNTEAFF.

CDR3 in amino acids: CASSAAVGLSTGELFF. The CDR3 DNA reads TGTGCCAGCAGCGCAGCGGTGGGGTTGAGCACCGGGGAGCTGTTTTTT. This chain joins TRBV5-6 and TRBJ2-2; D might be TRBD2 (5 bases). CDR1 SGHDT and CDR2 YYEEEE come from the germline V gene. V shed 4 bases and J shed 4 bases, with 17 bases lying between them. The CDR3 consists of 16 residues.

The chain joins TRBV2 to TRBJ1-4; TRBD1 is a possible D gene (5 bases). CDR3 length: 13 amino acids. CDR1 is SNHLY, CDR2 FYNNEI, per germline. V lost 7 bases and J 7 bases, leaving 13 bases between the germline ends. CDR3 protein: CASNGGWAEKLFF. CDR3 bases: TGTGCCAGCAATGGGGGTTGGGCTGAAAAACTGTTTTTT.

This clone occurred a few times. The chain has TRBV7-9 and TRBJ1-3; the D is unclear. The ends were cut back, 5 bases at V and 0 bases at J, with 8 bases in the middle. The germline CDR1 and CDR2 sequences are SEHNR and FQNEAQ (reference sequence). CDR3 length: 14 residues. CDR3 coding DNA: TGTGCCAGCAGCCTTAGGGACTCTGGAAACACCATATATTTT. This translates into CASSLRDSGNTIYF.